These 8 T cell receptor beta chains originate from one sample sequenced in a study of Graves' ophthalmopathy and Graves' hyperthyroidism. Beta-chain TCR CDR3 regions were amplified from RNA transcripts. RT-PCR was first run with HTBI primers, then multiplex PCR in a second round. TCRdb called the multiplex PCR reads again in MiXCR, with one record for every CDR3 protein. The sample includes about 620,000 distinct CDR3 sequences, about a fifth of them seen just once. The specimen sequenced was peripheral blood. The receptors here all came from a woman under 30 with stable Graves' hyperthyroidism. Some clones in this sample may be carry-over from other donors' samples.

This clonotype occurred a few times. The chain recombines TRBV6-1 with TRBJ1-2, with a tentative D call TRBD1 (5 bases). Looked up from germline, CDR1 is MNHNS and CDR2 is SASEGT. Trimming cost V 0 bases and J 5 bases, with 19 bases left between them. The CDR3 consists of 17 residues. The CDR3 spells CASSEALQQAWGYGYTF. The CDR3 nucleotides are TGTGCCAGCAGTGAAGCGCTTCAACAGGCCTGGGGGTATGGCTACACCTTC.

Comment on this clonotype: Given a much more abundant clone one base away, this may be a read error. The chain couples TRBV6-5 to TRBJ2-7, with D unresolved. Germline loops: CDR1 MNHEY, CDR2 SVGAGI. V was pared by 2 bases and J by 3 bases, with 8 bases between. This CDR3 comprises 13 residues. The CDR3 loop is CASSYGIGYEQYF. The CDR3 DNA reads TGTGCCAGCAGTTACGGGATCGGCTACGAGCAGTACTTC.

This clonotype turned up a few times. This rearrangement joins TRBV12-3 or TRBV12-4 to TRBJ1-1, with D maybe TRBD1 (6 bases). The CDR3 runs 14 residues. Trimming stripped 5 bases from V and 4 bases from J, with 14 bases between. In DNA, the CDR3 is TGTGCCAGCAGTATCTTGAGACAGGCCACTGAAGCTTTCTTT. Translated, it gives CASSILRQATEAFF.

This clonotype came up a few times. The chain couples TRBV11-2 to TRBJ2-4; 8 bases line up with TRBD1. The germline V gene has CDR1 SGHAT and CDR2 FQNNGV. V was pared by 0 bases and J by 0 bases, with 10 bases of the junction left unmatched. The CDR3 contains 19 residues. For the CDR3, the DNA is TGTGCCAGCAGCTTAGATCAGAGACAGGGGAAACTAGCCAAAAACATTCAGTACTTC. This encodes CASSLDQRQGKLAKNIQYF.

This clonotype was counted ten times or more. The J gene is TRBJ2-7, the V gene TRBV6-5, with D unresolved. V lost 4 bases to trimming and J lost 4 bases, with 11 bases between them. This CDR3 contains 13 residues. CDR1 and CDR2 from the germline V gene are MNHEY and SVGAGI. The CDR3 DNA reads as TGTGCCAGCAGTTCCCCAAGGTCGTACGAGCAGTACTTC. Encoded protein: CASSSPRSYEQYF.

This chain connects TRBV19 to TRBJ1-5; D is unclear. In germline, CDR1 is LNHDA, CDR2 SQIVND (reference sequence). The CDR3 loop spans 14 amino acids. V was clipped by 7 bases and J by 2 bases, with 12 bases between them. CDR3 bases: TGTGCCAGTATCTCAGGAGTCCGCAATCAGCCCCAGCATTTT. It yields the protein CASISGVRNQPQHF. The whole variable domain, remainder taken from reference TRBV19 and TRBJ1-5, is DGGITQSPKYLFRKEGQNVTLSCEQNLNHDAMYWYRQDPGQGLRLIYYSQIVNDFQKGDIAEGYSVSREKKESFPLTVTSAQKNPTAFYLCASISGVRNQPQHFGDGTRLSIL.

This clonotype was found many times. V gene TRBV19 combines with J gene TRBJ1-6, with D tentatively TRBD1 (6 bases). The CDR3 is 15 amino acids. Between the trimmed V and J ends, which lost 7 bases and 10 bases, there was a span of 20 bases. Germline V gene lookup returns CDR1 LNHDA and CDR2 SQIVND (reference sequence). The CDR3: CASKSQQQGRSPLHF. In DNA form, the CDR3 reads TGTGCCAGTAAATCGCAGCAACAGGGACGATCACCCCTCCACTTT. Drawing the rest from reference TRBV19 and TRBJ1-6, the complete variable domain is DGGITQSPKYLFRKEGQNVTLSCEQNLNHDAMYWYRQDPGQGLRLIYYSQIVNDFQKGDIAEGYSVSREKKESFPLTVTSAQKNPTAFYLCASKSQQQGRSPLHFGNGTRLTVT.

The chain links TRBV29-1 to TRBJ1-1; weak D call: TRBD1 (5 bases). Germline assignment: CDR1 SQVTM and CDR2 ANQGSEA. The length of the CDR3 is 16 residues. Trimming cost V 3 bases and J 1 base, with 18 bases left between them. CDR3: CSVEGPQGGWNTEAFF. The CDR3 DNA follows: TGCAGCGTTGAGGGTCCGCAGGGTGGTTGGAACACTGAAGCTTTCTTT.